The clone carrying this T cell receptor beta chain was seen more than once but under ten times. The record originates from a study of blood T cell repertoires in COVID-19. V was clipped by 8 bases and J by 6 bases, with 17 bases between them. This CDR3 has 13 amino acids. Germline CDR1 reads SNHLY; CDR2 reads FYNNEI. Method: immunoSEQ multiplex PCR; TCRdb's copy keeps in-frame clones and lacks some. The data show 100,000 to 150,000 clones, roughly three quarters seen once. The sample comprised peripheral blood. This sequence joins TRBV2 and TRBJ2-7; D may be TRBD2 (5 bases). The sequence was collected from a man aged 35-49 years with active or convalescent COVID-19. As DNA, the CDR3 is TGTGCCAGCGGGCAGCTAGCTTCGCTCGAGCAGTACTTC. Translated, it gives CASGQLASLEQYF.